Below are 18 T cell receptor beta chains sequenced from a single sample in a study of OX40 agonist ivuxolimab in advanced cancers. Sequencing was performed with immunoSEQ multiplex PCR; in TCRdb, only in-frame clones are kept and a portion is missing. The data hold some 68,000 clones, with 75% to 90% observed a single time. The sample was CD4+ or CD8+ T cells sorted from blood, taken in a trial of the OX40 agonist ivuxolimab. These receptors were collected from an adult with an advanced solid tumor such as melanoma, head and neck, liver or kidney cancer.

This clone was observed once. This chain connects TRBV7-3 to TRBJ2-7; TRBD2 matches 10 bases. This CDR3 is built from 16 residues. V was pared by 2 bases and J by 8 bases, with 12 bases of the junction left unmatched. Germline V gene lookup returns CDR1 SGHTA and CDR2 FQGTGA. The CDR3 protein is CASSLARLAGAWKQYF. The CDR3, as DNA: TGTGCCAGCAGCTTAGCGCGGCTAGCGGGGGCCTGGAAGCAGTACTTC.

This clone was detected a few times. The gene calls are TRBV18 and TRBJ1-1; D is perhaps TRBD1 (6 bases). Per the germline V gene, CDR1 is KGHSH and CDR2 is LQKENI. V was clipped by 6 bases and J by 0 bases, with 14 bases between them. This CDR3 contains 15 residues. DNA for the CDR3: TGTGCCAGCTCGTTCGGGGGGCTCATGAACACTGAAGCTTTCTTT. This codes for CASSFGGLMNTEAFF.

The genes are TRBV11-2 and TRBJ2-3, with D possibly TRBD2 on 6 matching bases. V lost 2 bases and J 6 bases, leaving 6 bases between the germline ends. Per the germline V gene, CDR1 is SGHAT and CDR2 is FQNNGV. The CDR3 sequence is 12 residues long. CDR3 in amino acids: CASSLSGDTQYF. Written as DNA, the CDR3 is TGTGCCAGCAGCTTAAGCGGGGATACGCAGTATTTT.

The chain couples TRBV7-3 to TRBJ1-1; D perhaps matches TRBD1 (5 bases). CDR1 is SGHTA and CDR2 is FQGTGA in the germline V gene. V was trimmed by 5 bases and J by 3 bases, leaving 16 bases between them. The CDR3 is 15 amino acids. For the CDR3, the DNA is TGTGCCAGCAGCCCCACCAGATCCAGGGACACTGAAGCTTTCTTT. It is translated as CASSPTRSRDTEAFF.

This rearrangement joins TRBV13 to TRBJ2-3; a weak D match, TRBD2 (6 bases). This CDR3 region has 15 residues. Trimming shortened V by 6 bases and J by 6 bases, and 19 bases separated the two germline ends. From germline, CDR1 is PRHDT and CDR2 FYEKMQ (reference sequence). The CDR3 spells CASSSTEGTRDTQYF. The CDR3, as DNA: TGTGCCAGCAGTTCTACCGAAGGGACTCGGGATACGCAGTATTTT.

As DNA, the CDR3 is TGTGCCAGCAGCCCCTCTAGCCGCCCCGGGGAGCTGTTTTTT. Translating gives CASSPSSRPGELFF. V is TRBV7-3 and J is TRBJ2-2, with a weak D call TRBD2 (5 bases). Trimming left V 5 bases short and J 6 bases short, with 13 bases between. Germline CDR1 and CDR2: SGHTA and FQGTGA. This CDR3 has 14 amino acids.

This chain connects TRBV6-1 to TRBJ1-2; unclear D gene. The CDR3 is 14 residues long. Germline values: CDR1 MNHNS, CDR2 SASEGT. The germline V and J ends were trimmed by 7 bases and 2 bases, with 14 bases remaining between them. The CDR3 protein is CASTLRGRNYGYTF. For the CDR3, the DNA is TGTGCCAGCACCCTTAGAGGGAGGAACTATGGCTACACCTTC.

The CDR3 region is CASSVVRASGSYEQYF. The DNA of the CDR3 is TGCGCCAGCAGTGTCGTAAGGGCTAGCGGGAGTTACGAGCAGTACTTC. The rearrangement uses TRBV10-2 and TRBJ2-7; 10 bases agree with TRBD2. Germline assignment: CDR1 WSHSY and CDR2 SAAADI. The J segment lost 4 bases and the V segment lost 4 bases, leaving 10 bases of the junction unmatched. The CDR3 contains 16 residues.

J is TRBJ2-3 and V is TRBV29-1; D is possibly TRBD1 (6 bases). In germline, CDR1 is SQVTM, CDR2 ANQGSEA. CDR3 length: 13 residues. V lost 1 base and J 5 bases, leaving 10 bases between the germline ends. The CDR3 reads CSVEGRGEDTQYF. The CDR3 nucleotides read TGCAGCGTTGAAGGCAGGGGAGAAGATACGCAGTATTTT.

The chain recombines TRBV7-9 with TRBJ1-5, with 8 bases that match TRBD1. CDR1 SEHNR and CDR2 FQNEAQ come from the germline V gene (reference sequence). V trimming: 5 bases; J trimming: 2 bases; junction bases outside the gene matches: 5. The CDR3 has 15 amino acids. In nucleotides, the CDR3 is TGTGCCAGCAGCCGACAGGGGAAGGGCAATCAGCCCCAGCATTTT. Its translation is CASSRQGKGNQPQHF.

The count of this clone is one. The CDR3 DNA sequence: TGTGCCAGCAGCCTAGCGGGGCCTAATGAAAAACTGTTTTTT. Its protein product is CASSLAGPNEKLFF. The genes are TRBV4-2 and TRBJ1-4; a weak D match, TRBD1 (5 bases). Germline V CDR1 and CDR2: LGHNA, YNFKEQ. Trimming took off 4 bases at V and 3 bases at J, with 9 bases between the two ends. This CDR3 is built from 14 residues.

Remarks on this clone: The junction does not match germline at one end; this may be a read error. The chain combines TRBV7-7 with TRBJ2-2; D is perhaps TRBD1 or TRBD2 (5 bases each). This CDR3 is built from 13 residues. The germline CDR1 and CDR2 sequences are SSHAT and FNYEAQ (reference sequence). The CDR3, as DNA: TGTGCTAGCAGCTTATCTTCCGGGGCGGGGCTGTTTTTT. Translating it yields CASSLSSGAGLFF.

The chain combines TRBV19 with TRBJ2-7, with D perhaps TRBD1 or TRBD2 (6 bases each). Between the trimmed V and J ends, which lost 0 bases and 4 bases, there was a span of 10 bases. CDR3 length: 14 residues. Per the germline V gene, CDR1 is LNHDA and CDR2 is SQIVND (reference sequence). CDR3 loop: CASSIDWGAYEQYF. CDR3 sequence (DNA): TGTGCCAGTAGTATAGATTGGGGGGCATACGAGCAGTACTTC.

This sequence joins TRBV9 and TRBJ1-2; no definite D call. The CDR3 length is 15 residues. V lost 4 bases, J lost 2 bases, and 15 bases lay in between. Germline CDR1 is SGDLS and CDR2 is YYNGEE. The CDR3 DNA is TGTGCCAGCAGCCCCCAGAGAAAGATGAACTATGGCTACACCTTC. Its protein product is CASSPQRKMNYGYTF.

This sequence joins TRBV5-1 and TRBJ2-7; no definite D call. V was pared by 4 bases and J by 1 base, with 9 bases between. The germline V gene encodes CDR1 SGHRS and CDR2 YFSETQ. The CDR3 spans 13 residues. In DNA form, the CDR3 reads TGCGCCAGCAGCGTCCCCTCTTCCTACGAGCAGTACTTC. Protein sequence: CASSVPSSYEQYF.

The chain is built from TRBV5-5 and TRBJ1-6; possible D gene TRBD1, 6 bases. Trimming took off 0 bases at V and 9 bases at J, with 10 bases between the two ends. Germline CDR1 and CDR2: SGHKS and YYEKEE (reference sequence). The CDR3 runs 14 residues. The CDR3 coding sequence is TGTGCCAGCAGCTTGGGGGGGGCCGGTTCACCCCTCCACTTT. It is translated as CASSLGGAGSPLHF.

This chain connects TRBV4-2 to TRBJ1-2, with a tentative D call TRBD1 (5 bases). The CDR3 extends over 15 amino acids. Trimming stripped 4 bases from V and 2 bases from J, with 14 bases between. CDR1 is LGHNA and CDR2 is YNFKEQ in the germline V gene. In DNA, the CDR3 is TGTGCCAGCAGCCCAACCCCTTGGGGGAACTATGGCTACACCTTC. Encoded protein: CASSPTPWGNYGYTF.

This CDR3 is CASSLGGRSYGNTIYF. Written as DNA, the CDR3 is TGCGCCAGCAGCTTGGGTGGCAGGTCTTATGGAAACACCATATATTTT. This chain connects TRBV5-1 to TRBJ1-3; no clear D. Trimming left V 0 bases short and J 3 bases short, with 13 bases between. The CDR3 contains 16 residues. Germline CDR1 and CDR2: SGHRS and YFSETQ.